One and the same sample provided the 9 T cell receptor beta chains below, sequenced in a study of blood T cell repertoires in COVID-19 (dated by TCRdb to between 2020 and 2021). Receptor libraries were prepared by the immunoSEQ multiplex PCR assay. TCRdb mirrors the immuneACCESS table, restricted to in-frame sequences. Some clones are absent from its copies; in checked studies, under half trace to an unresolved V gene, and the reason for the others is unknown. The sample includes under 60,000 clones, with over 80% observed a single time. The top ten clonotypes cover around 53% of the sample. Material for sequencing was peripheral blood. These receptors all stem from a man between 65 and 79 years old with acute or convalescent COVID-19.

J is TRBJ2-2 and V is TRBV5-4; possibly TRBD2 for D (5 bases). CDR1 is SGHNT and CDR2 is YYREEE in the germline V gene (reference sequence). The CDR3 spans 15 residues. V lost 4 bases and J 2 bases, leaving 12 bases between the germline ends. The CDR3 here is CASSLRGDNTGELFF. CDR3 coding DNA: TGTGCCAGCAGCCTCCGGGGAGACAACACCGGGGAGCTGTTTTTT. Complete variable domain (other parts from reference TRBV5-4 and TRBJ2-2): ETGVTQSPTHLIKTRGQQVTLRCSSQSGHNTVSWYQQALGQGPQFIFQYYREEENGRGNFPPRFSGLQFPNYSSELNVNALELDDSALYLCASSLRGDNTGELFFGEGSRLTVL.

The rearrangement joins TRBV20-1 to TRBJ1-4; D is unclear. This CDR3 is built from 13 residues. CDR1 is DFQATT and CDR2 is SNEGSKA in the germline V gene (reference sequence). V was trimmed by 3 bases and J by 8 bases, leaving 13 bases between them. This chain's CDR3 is CSASFSGSEKLFF. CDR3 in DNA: TGCAGTGCTAGTTTTTCGGGGAGCGAAAAACTGTTTTTT.

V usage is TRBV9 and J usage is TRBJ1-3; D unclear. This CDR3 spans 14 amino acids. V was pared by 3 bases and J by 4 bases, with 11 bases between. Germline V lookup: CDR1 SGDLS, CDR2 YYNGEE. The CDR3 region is CASSDAESGNTIYF. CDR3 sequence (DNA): TGTGCCAGCAGCGACGCTGAAAGCGGAAACACCATATATTTT.

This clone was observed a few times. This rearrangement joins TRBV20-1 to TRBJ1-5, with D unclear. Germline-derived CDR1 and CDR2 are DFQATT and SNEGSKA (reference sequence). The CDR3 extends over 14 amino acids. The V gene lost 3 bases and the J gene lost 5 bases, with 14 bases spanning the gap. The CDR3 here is CSASPGSRDQPQHF. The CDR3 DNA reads TGCAGTGCTAGTCCCGGGTCCAGAGATCAGCCCCAGCATTTT.

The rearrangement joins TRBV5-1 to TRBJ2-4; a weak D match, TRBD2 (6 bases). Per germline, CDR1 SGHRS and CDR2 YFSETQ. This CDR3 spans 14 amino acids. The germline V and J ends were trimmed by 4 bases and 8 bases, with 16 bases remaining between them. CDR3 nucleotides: TGCGCCAGCAGCCTGGGACTGGACGGGGACATTCAGTACTTC. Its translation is CASSLGLDGDIQYF.

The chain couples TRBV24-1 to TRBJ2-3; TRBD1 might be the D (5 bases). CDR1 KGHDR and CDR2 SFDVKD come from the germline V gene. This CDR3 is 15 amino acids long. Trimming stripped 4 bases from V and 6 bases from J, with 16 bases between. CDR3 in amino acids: CATSDPWGPQDTQYF. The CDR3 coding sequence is TGTGCCACCAGTGACCCCTGGGGCCCTCAGGATACGCAGTATTTT.

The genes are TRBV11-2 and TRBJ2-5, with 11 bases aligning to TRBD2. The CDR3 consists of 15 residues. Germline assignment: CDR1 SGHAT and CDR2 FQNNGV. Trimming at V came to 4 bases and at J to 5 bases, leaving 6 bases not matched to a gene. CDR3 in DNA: TGTGCCAGCAGCTCAAGGGGGACTAGCGGCGAGACCCAGTACTTC. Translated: CASSSRGTSGETQYF.

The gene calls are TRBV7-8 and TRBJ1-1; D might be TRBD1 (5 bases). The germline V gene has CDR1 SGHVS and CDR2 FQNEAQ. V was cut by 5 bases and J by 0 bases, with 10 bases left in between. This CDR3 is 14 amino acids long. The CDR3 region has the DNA TGTGCCAGCAGCCAAGGGGCCGTGAACACTGAAGCTTTCTTT. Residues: CASSQGAVNTEAFF.

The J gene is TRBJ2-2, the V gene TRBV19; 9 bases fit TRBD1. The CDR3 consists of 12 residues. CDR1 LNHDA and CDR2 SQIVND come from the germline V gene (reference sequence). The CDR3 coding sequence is TGTGGCACAGGGGGCCACACCGGGGAGCTGTTTTTT. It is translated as CGTGGHTGELFF.